This entry is about one T cell receptor (beta chain). J lost 5 bases, V lost 3 bases, and 7 bases had no gene match. CDR1 and CDR2 from the germline V gene are SGDLS and YYNGEE. The CDR3 runs to 15 residues. Original processing methods: Nucleated cell counts were estimated from reference gene primer amplification. The protocol was immunoSEQ multiplex PCR, while the TCRdb copy is restricted to in-frame clones and leaves out a portion. That table furnishes V, J and clone size, whereas the DNA furnished D and trimming. Found here are 99,000 or so clones, around 86% of them singletons; the top ten hold about 3.9%. This entry is derived from a study of blood T cell repertoires in COVID-19. In the study overall: COVID-19 samples from acute and convalescent phases originated in the United States, Italy and Spain. Sample material is recorded as cDNA or gDNA derived from T cells, B-cell-depleted T cells, or PBMCs.

Specimen: peripheral blood. This clonotype was obtained from a man aged 50 or older with acute or convalescent COVID-19. The chain recombines TRBV9 with TRBJ2-3; the match to TRBD2 covers 9 bases. The CDR3, as DNA: TGTGCCAGCAGCGCAGCGGGACTAGCTGGAGATACGCAGTATTTT. The encoded protein is CASSAAGLAGDTQYF.